These 15 T cell receptor beta chains were all obtained from the same sample, sequenced in a study of OX40 agonist ivuxolimab in advanced cancers. Clones were read by immunoSEQ multiplex PCR, and TCRdb kept only the in-frame ones, dropping some. The data show roughly 89,000 clones, 86% seen once. The sequenced sample was CD4+ or CD8+ T cells sorted from blood, obtained in a trial of the OX40 agonist ivuxolimab. The source is an adult with an advanced solid tumor such as melanoma, head and neck, liver or kidney cancer.

The chain joins TRBV11-2 to TRBJ2-7, with D hard to call. The germline V and J ends were trimmed by 5 bases and 0 bases, with 11 bases remaining between them. Germline assignment: CDR1 SGHAT and CDR2 FQNNGV. This CDR3 comprises 14 residues. CDR3 region: CASSPPAGSYEQYF. The CDR3 DNA reads as TGTGCCAGCAGCCCTCCGGCCGGCTCCTACGAGCAGTACTTC.

The V and J genes are TRBV7-2 and TRBJ1-1; D is unresolved. V shed 9 bases and J shed 11 bases, with 16 bases lying between them. Germline V gives CDR1 SGHTA, CDR2 FQGNSA. The CDR3 loop spans 11 amino acids. In nucleotides, the CDR3 is TGTGCCAGTTCTATTTCCATCGAGGCTTTCTTT. Encoded protein: CASSISIEAFF.

This clone was detected once. The chain joins TRBV14 to TRBJ2-4; TRBD2 is a possible D gene (5 bases). The germline CDR1 and CDR2 sequences are SGHDN and FVKESK. This CDR3 has 15 amino acids. The V gene lost 4 bases and the J gene lost 6 bases, with 16 bases spanning the gap. The CDR3 DNA sequence: TGTGCCAGCAGCCCGTTTTCCGGGAATCTAAACATTCAGTACTTC. Encoded protein: CASSPFSGNLNIQYF.

This chain uses TRBV19 with TRBJ1-4, with D unclear. Germline V lookup: CDR1 LNHDA, CDR2 SQIVND (reference sequence). This CDR3 region has 13 residues. Between the trimmed V and J ends, which lost 9 bases and 0 bases, there was a span of 8 bases. The CDR3 nucleotides read TGTGCCAGCTCCCGCTCAACTAATGAAAAACTGTTTTTT. This encodes CASSRSTNEKLFF.

J is TRBJ1-4 and V is TRBV7-2; D not resolved. CDR1 is SGHTA, CDR2 FQGNSA, per germline. CDR3 length: 11 residues. V was cut by 5 bases and J by 7 bases, with 5 bases left in between. The CDR3 protein is CASSQLEKLFF. The CDR3 region has the DNA TGTGCCAGCAGCCAACTTGAAAAACTGTTTTTT.

The genes are TRBV5-6 and TRBJ1-3; TRBD1 is a possible D gene (5 bases). This CDR3 region has 14 residues. The germline V gene has CDR1 SGHDT and CDR2 YYEEEE. V dropped 1 base and J dropped 4 bases, with 9 bases sitting between them. The CDR3 is CASSLRGPGNTIYF. In DNA form, the CDR3 reads TGTGCCAGCAGCTTGCGGGGACCAGGAAACACCATATATTTT.

The chain carries TRBV6-5 and TRBJ2-2, with 12 bases fitting TRBD2. V shed 2 bases and J 6 bases; nucleotides not matched to a gene: 4. CDR3 length equals 16 residues. Germline loops: CDR1 MNHEY, CDR2 SVGAGI. CDR3 nucleotide sequence: TGTGCCAGCAGTTACGGGCTAGCGGGAGGGCCCGGGGAGCTGTTTTTT. Amino acid sequence: CASSYGLAGGPGELFF.

This chain uses TRBV7-3 with TRBJ2-2; unclear D gene. V lost 5 bases, J lost 6 bases, and 19 bases lay in between. The CDR3 consists of 16 residues. Germline assignment: CDR1 SGHTA and CDR2 FQGTGA. As DNA, the CDR3 is TGTGCCAGCAGCCCCACCCCTGGCCTACTCTCCGGGGAGCTGTTTTTT. Amino acid sequence: CASSPTPGLLSGELFF.

The rearrangement links TRBV30 to TRBJ2-1; 9 nucleotides match TRBD2. Germline loops: CDR1 GTSNPN, CDR2 SVGIG (reference sequence). V shed 4 bases, J shed 8 bases, and the junction held 3 bases outside the gene matches. The CDR3 length is 12 residues. CDR3 DNA: TGTGCCTGGAAGGGACTAGCATATGAGCAGTTCTTC. Its protein product is CAWKGLAYEQFF. The full variable domain, its missing parts supplied by reference TRBV30 and TRBJ2-1, is SQTIHQWPATLVQPVGSPLSLECTVEGTSNPNLYWYRQAAGRGLQLLFYSVGIGQISSEVPQNLSASRPQDRQFILSSKKLLLSDSGFYLCAWKGLAYEQFFGPGTRLTVL.

The chain joins TRBV5-1 to TRBJ2-3, with 8 bases aligning to TRBD2. The CDR3 spans 16 residues. CDR1 and CDR2 from the germline V gene are SGHRS and YFSETQ. The V gene end was trimmed by 4 bases and the J gene end by 4 bases; junction bases not matched to a gene: 11. The CDR3 sequence is CASSEVNGGASDTQYF. The CDR3 region has the DNA TGCGCCAGCAGCGAGGTAAACGGGGGGGCGTCAGATACGCAGTATTTT.

V gene TRBV4-1 combines with J gene TRBJ2-2, with D maybe TRBD2 (5 bases). This CDR3 is 16 amino acids long. Germline V gene data show CDR1 as MGHRA and CDR2 as YSYEKL. V shed 4 bases and J shed 6 bases, with 18 bases lying between them. The CDR3 loop is CASSPSQRDVSGELFF. The CDR3 nucleotides are TGCGCCAGCAGCCCCTCCCAACGGGATGTCTCCGGGGAGCTGTTTTTT.

The chain joins TRBV4-3 to TRBJ2-1; D possibly corresponds to TRBD2 (6 bases). V lost 4 bases to trimming and J lost 4 bases, with 17 bases between them. The CDR3 consists of 16 residues. CDR1 LGHNA and CDR2 YSLEER come from the germline V gene. The CDR3 is CASSLVAGRSYNEQFF. Here the CDR3 DNA reads TGCGCCAGCAGCCTTGTTGCAGGGAGGTCATACAATGAGCAGTTCTTC.

CDR3 region: CSWTGDNEQFF. For the CDR3, the DNA is TGCAGTTGGACCGGCGACAATGAGCAGTTCTTC. The chain is built from TRBV29-1 and TRBJ2-1; D gene ambiguous. The length of the CDR3 is 11 residues. Looked up from germline, CDR1 is SQVTM and CDR2 is ANQGSEA.

In this sample, this clone turned up a few times. This rearrangement joins TRBV19 to TRBJ1-2, with 8 bases that match TRBD1. The CDR3 is made up of 15 amino acids. Germline trimming cut 5 bases from V and 4 bases from J; bases unmatched to any gene: 9. From germline, CDR1 is LNHDA and CDR2 SQIVND (reference sequence). CDR3 protein: CASSPKIDRGYGYTF. The CDR3 DNA sequence: TGTGCCAGTAGTCCAAAGATCGACAGGGGCTATGGCTACACCTTC.

This clone has more than one count but fewer than ten. The CDR3 region is CAGKGQNYGYTF. The CDR3, as DNA: TGTGCCGGGAAAGGACAAAACTATGGCTACACCTTC. The rearrangement joins TRBV18 to TRBJ1-2, with D possibly TRBD1 on 5 matching bases. Germline CDR1 is KGHSH and CDR2 is LQKENI. V lost 11 bases and J 2 bases, leaving 12 bases between the germline ends. This CDR3 has 12 residues.